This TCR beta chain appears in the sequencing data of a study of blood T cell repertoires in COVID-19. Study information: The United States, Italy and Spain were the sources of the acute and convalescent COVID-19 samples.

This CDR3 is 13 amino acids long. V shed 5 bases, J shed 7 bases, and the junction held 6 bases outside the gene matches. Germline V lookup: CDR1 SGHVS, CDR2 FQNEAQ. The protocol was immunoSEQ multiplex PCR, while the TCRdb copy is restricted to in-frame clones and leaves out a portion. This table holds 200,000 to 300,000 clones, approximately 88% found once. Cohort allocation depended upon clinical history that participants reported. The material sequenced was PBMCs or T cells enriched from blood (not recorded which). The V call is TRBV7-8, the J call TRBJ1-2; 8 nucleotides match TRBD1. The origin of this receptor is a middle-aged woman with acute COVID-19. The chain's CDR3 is CASSIDRGSGYTF. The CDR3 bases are TGTGCCAGCAGCATAGACAGGGGAAGTGGCTACACCTTC.